The next 8 T cell receptor beta chains were all read from a single sample in a study of early T cells in non-severe SARS-CoV-2 infection. From the 5' RACE reads, TCRdb called clonotypes with MiXCR, one entry per CDR3 protein. This sample carries over 50,000 distinct CDR3 sequences, approximately 8.4% of them seen once, and the ten largest clones take roughly 4.2%. Sequenced: whole blood. Receptors were obtained from an adult who was a healthcare worker with PCR-confirmed SARS-CoV-2 infection or an uninfected control (not recorded which).

The chain is built from TRBV2 and TRBJ2-6, with D possibly matching TRBD1 (6 bases). CDR3 length: 15 amino acids. The V gene lost 6 bases and the J gene lost 3 bases, with 12 bases spanning the gap. Germline V lookup: CDR1 SNHLY, CDR2 FYNNEI. The CDR3 loop reads CASSRDNFGANVLTF. The CDR3 DNA sequence: TGTGCCAGCAGCCGGGACAATTTTGGGGCCAACGTCCTGACTTTC. The full variable domain, with the rest looked up from reference TRBV2 and TRBJ2-6, is EPEVTQTPSHQVTQMGQEVILRCVPISNHLYFYWYRQILGQKVEFLVSFYNNEISEKSEIFDDQFSVERPDGSNFTLKIRSTKLEDSAMYFCASSRDNFGANVLTFGAGSRLTVL.

This clonotype came up many times. The chain joins TRBV30 to TRBJ2-1, with 9 bases fitting TRBD2. The CDR3 loop spans 15 amino acids. Germline loops: CDR1 GTSNPN, CDR2 SVGIG (reference sequence). J lost 3 bases, V lost 3 bases, and 6 bases had no gene match. CDR3 region: CAWRRASGVYNEQFF. The CDR3 nucleotides read TGTGCCTGGAGGAGGGCTAGCGGGGTCTACAATGAGCAGTTCTTC.

This clonotype was counted only a few times. The chain uses TRBV12-3 or TRBV12-4 and TRBJ1-5; no firm D call. Trimming stripped 6 bases from V and 7 bases from J, with 10 bases between. The CDR3 totals 12 residues. CDR3 sequence (DNA): TGTGCCAGCAGACGCGAAAGACAGCCCCAGCATTTT. Translation gives CASRRERQPQHF.

This clonotype showed up many times. The chain combines TRBV9 with TRBJ2-3, with D hard to call. CDR1 is SGDLS, CDR2 YYNGEE, per germline. Trimming cost V 0 bases and J 2 bases, with 13 bases left between them. The CDR3 is made up of 16 amino acids. The DNA of the CDR3 is TGTGCCAGCAGCGTAGATTTCCGCGGAAACACAGATACGCAGTATTTT. Residues: CASSVDFRGNTDTQYF.

J is TRBJ2-7 and V is TRBV7-6, with unresolved D. The V gene lost 6 bases and the J gene lost 6 bases, with 15 bases spanning the gap. CDR1 and CDR2 (germline): SGHVS, FNYEAQ. The CDR3 totals 13 residues. The CDR3 loop reads CASSPQDGSEQYF. For the CDR3, the DNA is TGTGCCAGCAGTCCCCAGGACGGGTCCGAGCAGTACTTC.

A note on this clonotype: This may be a read error, as it is one base from a much larger clone. The V call is TRBV12-3 or TRBV12-4, the J call TRBJ2-1, with TRBD2 as a possible D gene (6 bases). This CDR3 region has 11 residues. The CDR3 region is CVSGGENEQFF. DNA of the CDR3: TGTGTCAGCGGCGGGGAAAATGAGCAGTTCTTC.

V and J are TRBV10-2 and TRBJ2-5, with 11 bases aligning to TRBD2. The J segment lost 5 bases and the V segment lost 2 bases, leaving 10 bases of the junction unmatched. The CDR3 extends over 17 amino acids. Germline V gives CDR1 WSHSY, CDR2 SAAADI. CDR3 loop: CASSERRLAGFLETQYF. The CDR3 bases are TGCGCCAGCAGTGAGAGACGACTAGCGGGATTTCTTGAGACCCAGTACTTC.

CDR3 nucleotides: TGTGCCAGCAGTTACTCTAGCGGGGGGTCCGCGGATACGCAGTATTTT. Its translation is CASSYSSGGSADTQYF. The rearrangement joins TRBV6-2 or TRBV6-3 to TRBJ2-3; 10 bases map to TRBD2. This CDR3 has 16 residues. Germline CDR1 MNHEY, CDR2 SVGEGT. V shed 0 bases, J shed 6 bases, and the junction held 6 bases outside the gene matches.